This T cell receptor beta chain originates from a study of blood T cell repertoires in COVID-19. Libraries were prepared by immunoSEQ multiplex PCR; TCRdb keeps only in-frame clonotypes and omits some of them. The top ten clones hold roughly a tenth of a sample with over 95,000 clones, 80% to 90% of them seen once. This CDR3 contains 16 residues. Trimming at V came to 3 bases and at J to 0 bases, leaving 6 bases not matched to a gene. Germline loops: CDR1 SGDLS, CDR2 YYNGEE. The source is a human donor in a cohort sampled during active COVID-19. The sample taken for sequencing was peripheral blood. The chain is built from TRBV9 and TRBJ1-1; TRBD1 matches 9 bases. The CDR3 loop is CASSGTGELLNTEAFF. CDR3 nucleotide sequence: TGTGCCAGCAGCGGGACAGGGGAACTCCTGAACACTGAAGCTTTCTTT.